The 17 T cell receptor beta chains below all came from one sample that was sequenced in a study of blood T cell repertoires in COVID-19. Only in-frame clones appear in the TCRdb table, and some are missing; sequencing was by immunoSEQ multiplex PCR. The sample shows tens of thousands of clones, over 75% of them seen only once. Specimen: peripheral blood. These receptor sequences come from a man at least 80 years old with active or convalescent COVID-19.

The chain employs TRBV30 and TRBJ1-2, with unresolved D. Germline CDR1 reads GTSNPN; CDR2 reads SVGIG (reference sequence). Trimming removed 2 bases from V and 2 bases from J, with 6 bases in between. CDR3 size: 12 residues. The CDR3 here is CAWSTENYGYTF. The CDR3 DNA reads TGTGCCTGGAGTACGGAGAACTATGGCTACACCTTC.

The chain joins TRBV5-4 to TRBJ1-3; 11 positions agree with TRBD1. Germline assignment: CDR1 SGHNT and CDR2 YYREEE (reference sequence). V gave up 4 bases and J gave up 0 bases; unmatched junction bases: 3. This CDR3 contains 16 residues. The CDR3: CASSRGQGVSGNTIYF. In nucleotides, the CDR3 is TGTGCCAGCAGCAGGGGACAGGGGGTCTCTGGAAACACCATATATTTT.

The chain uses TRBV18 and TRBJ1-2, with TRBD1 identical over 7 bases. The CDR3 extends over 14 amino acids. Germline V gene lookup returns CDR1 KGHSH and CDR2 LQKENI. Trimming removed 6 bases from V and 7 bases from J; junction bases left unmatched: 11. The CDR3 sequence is CASSSQQGSSGYTF. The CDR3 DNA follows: TGTGCCAGCTCCTCGCAACAGGGGAGCAGTGGCTACACCTTC.

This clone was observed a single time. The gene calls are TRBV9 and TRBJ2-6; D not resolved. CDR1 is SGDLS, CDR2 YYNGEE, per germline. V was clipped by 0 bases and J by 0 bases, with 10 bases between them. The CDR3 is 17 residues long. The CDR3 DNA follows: TGTGCCAGCAGCGTAGCTCAGTTATTCTCTGGGGCCAACGTCCTGACTTTC. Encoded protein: CASSVAQLFSGANVLTF.

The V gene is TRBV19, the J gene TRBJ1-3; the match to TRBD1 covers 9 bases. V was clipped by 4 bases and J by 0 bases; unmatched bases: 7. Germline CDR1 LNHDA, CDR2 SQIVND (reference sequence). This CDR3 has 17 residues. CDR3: CASSSGTGIDSGNTIYF. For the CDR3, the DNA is TGTGCCAGTAGTAGTGGGACAGGGATCGACTCTGGAAACACCATATATTTT.

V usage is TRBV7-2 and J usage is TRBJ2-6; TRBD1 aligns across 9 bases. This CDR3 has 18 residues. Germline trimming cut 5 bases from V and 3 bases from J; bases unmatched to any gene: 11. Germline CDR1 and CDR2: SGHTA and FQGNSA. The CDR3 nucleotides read TGTGCCAGCAGCAAAGACAGGGGGTTAAGGGTTGGGGCCAACGTCCTGACTTTC. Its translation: CASSKDRGLRVGANVLTF.

The CDR3 DNA reads TGCGCCAGCAGCTCTCTAGCGGGGGGGTTAGAGTTGGAGACCCAGTACTTC. Encoded protein: CASSSLAGGLELETQYF. The V gene is TRBV5-1, the J gene TRBJ2-5, with 12 bases identical to TRBD2. There are 17 residues in the CDR3. The germline CDR1 and CDR2 sequences are SGHRS and YFSETQ. V was pared by 3 bases and J by 5 bases, with 11 bases of the junction left unmatched.

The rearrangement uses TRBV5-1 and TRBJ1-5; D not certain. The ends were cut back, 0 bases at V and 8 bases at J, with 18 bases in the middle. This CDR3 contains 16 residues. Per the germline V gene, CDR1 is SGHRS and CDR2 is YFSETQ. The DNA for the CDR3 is TGCGCCAGCAGCTTGGGACGTGGCGGGGTGAGGGAGCCCCAGCATTTT. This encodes CASSLGRGGVREPQHF.

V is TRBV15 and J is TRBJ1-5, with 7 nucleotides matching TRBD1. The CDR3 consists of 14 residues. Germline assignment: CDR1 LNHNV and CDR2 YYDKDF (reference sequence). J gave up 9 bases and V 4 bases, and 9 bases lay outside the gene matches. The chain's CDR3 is CATSTDRDLRPQHF. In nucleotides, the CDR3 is TGTGCCACCAGCACAGACAGGGATCTTCGGCCCCAGCATTTT.

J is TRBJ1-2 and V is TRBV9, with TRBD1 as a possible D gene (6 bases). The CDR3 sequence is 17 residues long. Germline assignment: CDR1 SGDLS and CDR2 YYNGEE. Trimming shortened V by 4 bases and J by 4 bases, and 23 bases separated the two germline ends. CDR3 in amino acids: CASSPSRTASGGYGYTF. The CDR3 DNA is TGTGCCAGCAGCCCATCACGGACAGCCTCCGGAGGCTATGGCTACACCTTC.

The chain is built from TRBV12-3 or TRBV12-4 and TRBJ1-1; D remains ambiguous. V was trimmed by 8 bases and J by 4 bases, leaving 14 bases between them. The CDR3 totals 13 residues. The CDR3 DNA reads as TGTGCCAGCCCAACCGGAGTTTTCACTGAAGCTTTCTTT. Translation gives CASPTGVFTEAFF.

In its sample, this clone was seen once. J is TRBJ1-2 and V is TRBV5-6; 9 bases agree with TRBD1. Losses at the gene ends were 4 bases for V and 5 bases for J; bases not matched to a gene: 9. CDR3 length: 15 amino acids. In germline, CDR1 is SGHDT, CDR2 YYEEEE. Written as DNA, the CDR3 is TGTGCCAGCAGCCTCTGGACAGGGGTAACGTATGGCTACACCTTC. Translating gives CASSLWTGVTYGYTF. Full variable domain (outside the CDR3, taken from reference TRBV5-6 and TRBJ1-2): DAGVTQSPTHLIKTRGQQVTLRCSPKSGHDTVSWYQQALGQGPQFIFQYYEEEERQRGNFPDRFSGHQFPNYSSELNVNALLLGDSALYLCASSLWTGVTYGYTFGSGTRLTVV.

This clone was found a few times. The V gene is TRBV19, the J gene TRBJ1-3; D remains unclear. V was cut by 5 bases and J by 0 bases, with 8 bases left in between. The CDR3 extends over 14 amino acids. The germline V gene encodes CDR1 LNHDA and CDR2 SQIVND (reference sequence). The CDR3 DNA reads TGTGCCAGTAGTCTCGGGAGCTCTGGAAACACCATATATTTT. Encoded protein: CASSLGSSGNTIYF.

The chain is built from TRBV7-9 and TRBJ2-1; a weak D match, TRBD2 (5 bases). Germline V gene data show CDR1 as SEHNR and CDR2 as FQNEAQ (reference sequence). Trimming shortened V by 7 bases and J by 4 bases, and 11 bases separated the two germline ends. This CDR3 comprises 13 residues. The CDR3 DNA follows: TGTGCCAGCAAGGGCGGCGGGTACAATGAGCAGTTCTTC. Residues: CASKGGGYNEQFF.

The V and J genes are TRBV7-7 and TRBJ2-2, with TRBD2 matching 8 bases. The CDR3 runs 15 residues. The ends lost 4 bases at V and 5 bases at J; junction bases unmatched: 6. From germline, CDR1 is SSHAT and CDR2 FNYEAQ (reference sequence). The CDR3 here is CASSSSGRGTGELFF. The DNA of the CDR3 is TGTGCCAGCAGCTCAAGCGGGAGAGGGACCGGGGAGCTGTTTTTT.

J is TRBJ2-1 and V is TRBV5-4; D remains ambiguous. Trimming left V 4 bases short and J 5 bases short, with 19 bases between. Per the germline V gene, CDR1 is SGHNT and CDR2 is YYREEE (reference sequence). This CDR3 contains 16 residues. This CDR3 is CASSPHAVRINNEQFF. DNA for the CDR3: TGTGCCAGCAGCCCTCACGCAGTCAGAATAAACAATGAGCAGTTCTTC.

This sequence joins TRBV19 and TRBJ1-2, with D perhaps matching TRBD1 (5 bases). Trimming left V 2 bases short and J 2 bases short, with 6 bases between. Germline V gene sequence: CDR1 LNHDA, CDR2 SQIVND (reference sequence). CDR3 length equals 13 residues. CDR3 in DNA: TGTGCCAGTAGTATAAGACAGAACTATGGCTACACCTTC. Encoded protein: CASSIRQNYGYTF.